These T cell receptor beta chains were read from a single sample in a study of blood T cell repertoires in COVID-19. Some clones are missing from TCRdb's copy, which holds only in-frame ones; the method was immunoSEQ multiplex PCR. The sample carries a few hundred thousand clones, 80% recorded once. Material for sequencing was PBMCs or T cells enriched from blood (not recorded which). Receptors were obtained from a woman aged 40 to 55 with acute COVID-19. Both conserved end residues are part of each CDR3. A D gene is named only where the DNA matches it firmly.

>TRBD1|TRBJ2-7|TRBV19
TGTGCCAGTAGTATAAGAACCGGACAGGGGGACAACGAGCAGTACTTC
CASSIRTGQGDNEQYF
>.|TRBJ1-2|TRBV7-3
TGTGCCAGCAGCTTCACAGTTAACTATGGCTACACCTTC
CASSFTVNYGYTF
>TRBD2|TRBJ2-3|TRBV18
TGTGCCAGCTCACCACCTAGCGGGGTGGGGGATACGCAGTATTTT
CASSPPSGVGDTQYF
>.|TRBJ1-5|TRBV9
TGTGCCAGCAGCGTTCATTGGAGGGATCAGCCCCAGCATTTT
CASSVHWRDQPQHF
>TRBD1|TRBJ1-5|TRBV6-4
TGTGCCAGCAGTGCGTCAGGGGGAGGTCAGCCCCAGCATTTT
CASSASGGGQPQHF
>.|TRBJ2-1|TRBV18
TGTGCCAGCTCACTTAGCAGCTCCTACAATGAGCAGTTCTTC
CASSLSSSYNEQFF
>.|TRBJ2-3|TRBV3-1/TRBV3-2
TGTGCCAGCAGGGGGGCGGGCACAGATACGCAGTATTTT
CASRGAGTDTQYF
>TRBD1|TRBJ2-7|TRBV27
TGTGCCAGCAGTTTATTACAGGGGGCTGGGCAGTACTTC
CASSLLQGAGQYF
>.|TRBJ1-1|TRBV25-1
TGTGCCAGCAGTGAACAGGGACATACTGAAGCTTTCTTT
CASSEQGHTEAFF
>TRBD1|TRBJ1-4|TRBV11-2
TGTGCCAGCAGCTTAGATCGGGTACAGGGGGTTTTTGAAAAACTGTTTTTT
CASSLDRVQGVFEKLFF
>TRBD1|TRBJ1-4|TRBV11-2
TGTGCCAGCAGCCTCCAGGGGGCGAAACTGTTTTTT
CASSLQGAKLFF